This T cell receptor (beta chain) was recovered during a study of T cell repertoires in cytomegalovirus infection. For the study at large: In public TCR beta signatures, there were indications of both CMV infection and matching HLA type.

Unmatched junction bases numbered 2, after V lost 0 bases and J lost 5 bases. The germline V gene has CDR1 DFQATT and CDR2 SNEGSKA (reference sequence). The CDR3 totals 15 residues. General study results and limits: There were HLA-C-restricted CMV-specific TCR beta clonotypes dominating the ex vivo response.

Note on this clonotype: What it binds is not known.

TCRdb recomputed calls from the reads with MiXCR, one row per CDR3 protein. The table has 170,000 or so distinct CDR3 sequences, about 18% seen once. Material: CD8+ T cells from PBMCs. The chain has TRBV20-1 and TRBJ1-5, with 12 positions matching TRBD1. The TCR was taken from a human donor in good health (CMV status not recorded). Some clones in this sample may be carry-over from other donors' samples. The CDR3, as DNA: TGCAGTGCTAGAGAGGGACAGGGGGCCCATCAGCCCCAGCATTTT. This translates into CSAREGQGAHQPQHF.